One and the same sample provided the 15 T cell receptor beta chains below, sequenced in a study of cytomegalovirus exposure and HLA in healthy donors. The PCR used 60 Vbeta and 13 Jbeta primers. Only in-frame clones appear in the TCRdb table, and some are missing; sequencing was by immunoSEQ multiplex PCR. The sample lists approximately 160,000 clones; approximately 77% were seen once. The sample consisted of PBMCs. The receptors derive from a male donor in good health and CMV-seropositive.

The chain is built from TRBV6-1 and TRBJ2-5; 9 bases map to TRBD2. The germline V gene encodes CDR1 MNHNS and CDR2 SASEGT. This CDR3 contains 14 residues. Trimming at V came to 6 bases and at J to 14 bases, leaving 16 bases not matched to a gene. The CDR3 DNA sequence: TGTGCCAGCAGCCCTAGCGGGGAGGTCCGGAGATCATACTTC. Its translation is CASSPSGEVRRSYF.

This clone was counted only a few times. V gene TRBV7-8 combines with J gene TRBJ2-7; 7 bases agree with TRBD2. The CDR3 is 15 residues long. The V gene end was trimmed by 5 bases and the J gene end by 1 base; junction bases not matched to a gene: 8. Per germline, CDR1 SGHVS and CDR2 FQNEAQ. DNA for the CDR3: TGTGCCAGCAGCCCAAAGCGGGGATTTTCCTACGAGCAGTACTTC. This encodes CASSPKRGFSYEQYF.

This clone turned up a few times. V gene TRBV10-3 combines with J gene TRBJ2-2; weak D call: TRBD2 (6 bases). This CDR3 contains 15 residues. Looked up from germline, CDR1 is ENHRY and CDR2 is SYGVKD. The V gene lost 4 bases and the J gene lost 0 bases, with 9 bases spanning the gap. The CDR3 nucleotides read TGTGCCATCAGTGGACTAGTGCCGAACACCGGGGAGCTGTTTTTT. Translated, it gives CAISGLVPNTGELFF.

This rearrangement joins TRBV4-2 to TRBJ2-5; 9 bases fit TRBD1. CDR1 and CDR2 from the germline V gene are LGHNA and YNFKEQ. Trimming removed 2 bases from V and 3 bases from J; junction bases left unmatched: 7. CDR3 length: 16 amino acids. The CDR3 DNA is TGTGCCAGCAGCCAAAAAACCAGGGACAGGGAAGAGACCCAGTACTTC. It yields the protein CASSQKTRDREETQYF.

The chain has TRBV4-1 and TRBJ1-2; possibly TRBD1 for D (5 bases). V shed 7 bases and J shed 1 base, with 10 bases lying between them. The CDR3 sequence is 13 residues long. From germline, CDR1 is MGHRA and CDR2 YSYEKL. This CDR3 reads CASTSGVNYGYTF. Here the CDR3 DNA reads TGCGCCAGCACGTCGGGGGTTAACTATGGCTACACCTTC.

The DNA of the CDR3 is TGTGCTAGTGGACCAGGGATCCGGGGCAATCAGCCCCAGCATTTT. It specifies CASGPGIRGNQPQHF. The rearrangement joins TRBV12-5 to TRBJ1-5; a weak D match, TRBD1 (5 bases). CDR3 length: 15 amino acids. In germline, CDR1 is LGHNT, CDR2 FRNRAP. Trimming stripped 6 bases from V and 2 bases from J, with 14 bases between.

The CDR3 sequence: CASSPEFLANYGYTF. For the CDR3, the DNA is TGTGCCAGCTCACCAGAGTTTCTAGCTAACTATGGCTACACCTTC. The rearrangement uses TRBV18 and TRBJ1-2, with no clear D. Trimming took off 2 bases at V and 0 bases at J, with 10 bases between the two ends. The length of the CDR3 is 15 residues. The germline CDR1 and CDR2 sequences are KGHSH and LQKENI.

The chain combines TRBV29-1 with TRBJ2-5; perhaps TRBD1 as D (6 bases). The end of the DNA aligns better with TRBJ2-7, so the J call may be wrong. CDR1 SQVTM and CDR2 ANQGSEA come from the germline V gene. The CDR3 has 12 residues. CDR3 sequence reads: CSVVPGDHEQYF. For the CDR3, the DNA is TGCAGCGTTGTCCCAGGGGACCACGAGCAGTACTTC.

The chain recombines TRBV25-1 with TRBJ1-2; D not certain. The CDR3 is 15 residues long. CDR1 and CDR2 (germline): MGHDK, SYGVNS. V was shortened by 1 base and J by 6 bases, with 15 bases between the two germline ends. As DNA, the CDR3 is TGTGCCAGCAGTGAATTTGATAGGGAGGGTCATGGCTACACCTTC. As protein: CASSEFDREGHGYTF.

The chain has TRBV11-2 and TRBJ1-2, with 7 bases lining up with TRBD1. Trimming at V came to 0 bases and at J to 6 bases, leaving 7 bases not matched to a gene. The CDR3 contains 15 residues. Germline values: CDR1 SGHAT, CDR2 FQNNGV. CDR3 sequence: CASSLDFRGIHGYTF. The CDR3 region has the DNA TGTGCCAGCAGCTTAGATTTCAGGGGGATACATGGCTACACCTTC.

The chain employs TRBV6-5 and TRBJ2-7; 12 bases agree with TRBD1. This CDR3 has 14 residues. The V and J ends lost 5 bases and 7 bases, in that order; junction bases with no gene match: 6. Germline lookup yields CDR1 MNHEY and CDR2 SVGAGI. The CDR3 bases are TGTGCCAGCAGTGGGGGGACAGGGGGCCATGAGCAGTACTTC. It translates to CASSGGTGGHEQYF.

This clone was seen at least ten times. The chain links TRBV5-1 to TRBJ2-7; 12 bases map to TRBD1. The V gene end was trimmed by 2 bases and the J gene end by 5 bases; junction bases not matched to a gene: 8. The CDR3 runs to 16 residues. Per the germline V gene, CDR1 is SGHRS and CDR2 is YFSETQ. The CDR3 region has the DNA TGCGCCAGCAGCTTATCCGGGACAGGGGGCCTCAACGAGCAGTACTTC. Its translation is CASSLSGTGGLNEQYF.

Note on this clone: Just one base apart from a much larger clone, this may be a read error. The V and J genes are TRBV6-6 and TRBJ2-3; 10 nucleotides agree with TRBD2. Trimming took 5 bases from V and 1 from J; bases not matched to a gene: 3. This CDR3 region has 15 residues. The germline V gene has CDR1 MNHNY and CDR2 SVGAGI (reference sequence). CDR3 DNA sequence: TGTGCCAGCAGTGCCCTAGCGGGGGGCACAGATACGCAGTATTTT. Translated: CASSALAGGTDTQYF.

The CDR3 nucleotides read TGTGCCAGCAGTCCACAGGGTCGATCCACTGAAGCTTTCTTT. Its translation: CASSPQGRSTEAFF. The V call is TRBV6-5, the J call TRBJ1-1; D is possibly TRBD1 (6 bases). The CDR3 covers 14 residues. Germline V lookup: CDR1 MNHEY, CDR2 SVGAGI. The germline V and J ends were trimmed by 5 bases and 4 bases, with 14 bases remaining between them.

The chain is built from TRBV4-2 and TRBJ1-5; D perhaps matches TRBD1 (5 bases). Per the germline V gene, CDR1 is LGHNA and CDR2 is YNFKEQ. The V and J ends lost 0 bases and 6 bases respectively, with 18 bases between them. The CDR3 covers 17 residues. In DNA form, the CDR3 reads TGTGCCAGCAGCCAAGATTGGGGCAGCGATGGGGTTCAGCCCCAGCATTTT. Its protein product is CASSQDWGSDGVQPQHF.